Sequencing of this TCR beta chain was carried out in a study of T cell clones after liver transplantation. Study in general: TCRbeta sequencing after a pre-transplant mixed lymphocyte reaction identified graft-donor-reactive clones, later tracked in post-transplant blood. Third-party-reactive TCRbeta sequences from pre-transplant mixed lymphocyte reactions served as antigen-independent comparators.

Findings and limits, study-wide: A significant post-transplant drop in circulating graft-donor-reactive CD4 TCRbeta sequences occurred in most of the 8 subjects.

CDR3 length equals 17 residues. In germline, CDR1 is SEHNR, CDR2 FQNEAQ (reference sequence). J was trimmed by 0 bases and V by 6 bases; bases with no gene match: 9. The protocol was immunoSEQ multiplex PCR, while the TCRdb copy is restricted to in-frame clones and leaves out a portion. The sample records tens of thousands of clones, under 95% being singletons. About this clone: Its cognate antigen is unknown.

This clonotype originated in a human donor who received a liver transplant. The sample here was CD4+ T cells from blood, taken before liver transplant. V is TRBV7-9 and J is TRBJ2-7; TRBD2 matches 12 bases. DNA of the CDR3: TGTGCCAGCAGTACCGGGACTAGCGGGTTCAGCTCCTACGAGCAGTACTTC. Protein product: CASSTGTSGFSSYEQYF.